This T cell receptor beta chain was identified in a study of blood T cell repertoires in COVID-19. Per the germline V gene, CDR1 is SGHRS and CDR2 is YFSETQ. This CDR3 comprises 15 residues. Trimming at V came to 0 bases and at J to 6 bases, leaving 6 bases not matched to a gene. Assay: immunoSEQ multiplex PCR; the TCRdb copy retains only in-frame clones and omits some. The sample has about 55,000 clones, 65% to 90% seen once. The sample consisted of peripheral blood. This TCR was sampled from a human donor in a cohort sampled during active COVID-19. V gene TRBV5-1 combines with J gene TRBJ2-3; TRBD1 matches 8 bases. CDR3 nucleotide sequence: TGCGCCAGCAGCTTGGCAGGGGGCGGAGGGGATACGCAGTATTTT. It specifies CASSLAGGGGDTQYF.